A selection of T cell receptor beta chains follows, all from one sample in a study of cytomegalovirus exposure and HLA in healthy donors. Repertoires were generated with immunoSEQ multiplex PCR, while TCRdb's copy carries only in-frame clones and drops some. The table has 200,000 to 300,000 clones, around 80% seen once; the top ten hold around 0.44%. The specimen sequenced was PBMCs. The receptors stem from a boy aged 5-17 years in good health and CMV-seronegative. The CDR3 runs from the conserved cysteine through the conserved F or W. The D gene is left open where the match is weak. Not all rows give a size; the values are once, few, many and, for expanded clones, a class.

cdr3_aa	cdr3_nt	j_call	d_call	clone_size	v_call
CASSSGFFGGYTF	TGCGCCAGCAGCTCAGGGTTTTTCGGTGGCTACACCTTC	TRBJ1-2	.	.	TRBV5-1
CASSQGLGSYEQYF	TGTGCCAGCAGCCAAGGGCTAGGTTCCTACGAGCAGTACTTC	TRBJ2-7	.	.	TRBV14
CASSLAFATPTGYEQFF	TGTGCCAGCAGCTTGGCCTTTGCGACACCTACGGGGTATGAGCAGTTCTTC	TRBJ2-1	.	.	TRBV5-6
CASSLKYIAAGGF	TGTGCCAGCAGCTTAAAGTATATAGCCGCCGGCGGATTT	TRBJ1-1	.	.	TRBV7-3
CASSALAGDTDTQYF	TGTGCCAGCAGCGCACTAGCGGGGGATACAGATACGCAGTATTTT	TRBJ2-3	TRBD2	few	TRBV7-9
CASSTAENTGELFF	TGTGCCAGCAGTACCGCGGAGAACACCGGGGAGCTGTTTTTT	TRBJ2-2	.	.	TRBV13
CASSKAEVRYSNQPQHF	TGTGCCAGCAGCAAAGCCGAGGTCCGCTATAGCAATCAGCCCCAGCATTTT	TRBJ1-5	.	.	TRBV21-1
CASREFGRARGETQYF	TGTGCCAGCAGAGAATTTGGACGGGCTCGGGGTGAGACCCAGTACTTC	TRBJ2-5	.	.	TRBV6-6
CASSPRPRTSGGTDTQYF	TGTGCCAGCAGCCCCCGACCTCGGACTAGCGGGGGAACAGATACGCAGTATTTT	TRBJ2-3	TRBD2	.	TRBV4-2
CASSWGDRGHEAFF	TGCGCCAGCAGCTGGGGGGACAGGGGCCATGAAGCTTTCTTT	TRBJ1-1	TRBD1	.	TRBV5-1
CASSDQLAVLSHTDTQYF	TGTGCCAGCAGTGACCAACTGGCGGTGCTATCCCACACAGATACGCAGTATTTT	TRBJ2-3	.	.	TRBV6-1
CAWSALSGGSNEQFF	TGTGCCTGGAGTGCACTTAGCGGGGGGTCAAATGAGCAGTTCTTC	TRBJ2-1	TRBD2	.	TRBV30
CASSVGSGGTNYGYTF	TGTGCCAGCAGCGTAGGCTCCGGGGGGACTAACTATGGCTACACCTTC	TRBJ1-2	.	.	TRBV9
CASSATGNEQFF	TGTGCCAGCAGCGCGACAGGGAATGAGCAGTTCTTC	TRBJ2-1	TRBD1	once	TRBV9
CAWWTSGRAPYF	TGTGCCTGGTGGACTAGCGGGAGGGCCCCGTACTTC	TRBJ2-7	TRBD2	.	TRBV30
CASSPNRVANQPQHF	TGTGCCAGTAGCCCCAACAGGGTGGCGAATCAGCCCCAGCATTTT	TRBJ1-5	.	.	TRBV19
CASSQVLGGGSSGANVLTF	TGTGCCAGCAGCCAAGTATTGGGTGGAGGCAGCTCTGGGGCCAACGTCCTGACTTTC	TRBJ2-6	.	.	TRBV4-2
CASTKEGNTEAFF	TGTGCCAGCACCAAGGAGGGGAACACTGAAGCTTTCTTT	TRBJ1-1	.	.	TRBV2
CAWRGLAGAGELFF	TGTGCCTGGAGGGGACTAGCGGGAGCCGGGGAGCTGTTTTTT	TRBJ2-2	TRBD2	.	TRBV30
CASSQVGRGPNYGYTF	TGTGCCAGCAGCCAAGTAGGGAGAGGACCTAACTATGGCTACACCTTC	TRBJ1-2	.	.	TRBV14
CATSEDSSVTF	TGTGCCACCAGCGAGGATTCCTCCGTGACCTTC	TRBJ1-2	.	once	TRBV15
CAWSVPRGYNEQFF	TGTGCCTGGAGTGTACCTCGGGGTTACAATGAGCAGTTCTTC	TRBJ2-1	.	.	TRBV30
CASSLIGGAEGQPQHF	TGCGCCAGCAGCTTAATAGGGGGCGCGGAGGGTCAGCCCCAGCATTTT	TRBJ1-5	TRBD1	few	TRBV5-1
CASTGTRATGELFF	TGTGCCAGCACCGGGACTAGGGCGACCGGGGAGCTGTTTTTT	TRBJ2-2	TRBD2	.	TRBV6-1
CSSSSHRVRAFF	TGTTCCAGCAGCTCCCACAGGGTCAGAGCTTTCTTT	TRBJ1-1	.	.	TRBV7-9
CASIGQGYGYTF	TGTGCCAGTATCGGGCAGGGCTATGGCTACACCTTC	TRBJ1-2	.	.	TRBV19
CASSMGQGGETQYF	TGCGCCAGCAGCATGGGACAGGGGGGAGAGACCCAGTACTTC	TRBJ2-5	TRBD1	.	TRBV5-1
CASSSQGSDYGYTF	TGTGCCAGCAGCTCACAGGGAAGCGACTATGGCTACACCTTC	TRBJ1-2	.	once	TRBV7-9
CAITQGSSGNTIYF	TGTGCCATCACTCAGGGGAGCTCTGGAAACACCATATATTTT	TRBJ1-3	.	.	TRBV10-3
CATSKNRVAGNTIYF	TGTGCCACCAGCAAGAACAGGGTGGCCGGAAACACCATATATTTT	TRBJ1-3	.	few	TRBV15
CASSLSGQDNLEQYF	TGTGCCAGCAGTTTATCGGGACAGGATAACCTCGAGCAGTACTTC	TRBJ2-7	TRBD1	.	TRBV27
CASSLLRASGYNEQFF	TGTGCCAGCAGCTTGCTTAGGGCTAGCGGCTACAATGAGCAGTTCTTC	TRBJ2-1	TRBD2	.	TRBV5-4
CASSPHSGANVLTF	TGTGCCAGCAGTCCCCATTCTGGGGCCAACGTCCTGACTTTC	TRBJ2-6	.	.	TRBV27
CASSIVGTGENEQFF	TGTGCCAGTAGTATAGTGGGGACAGGGGAAAATGAGCAGTTCTTC	TRBJ2-1	TRBD1	.	TRBV19
CASSLSQGVAGDTQYF	TGCGCCAGCAGCTTGAGTCAGGGAGTAGCGGGAGATACGCAGTATTTT	TRBJ2-3	TRBD2	.	TRBV5-1
CASSPYVTGDATDTQYF	TGTGCCAGCAGCCCCTACGTGACAGGGGATGCGACAGATACGCAGTATTTT	TRBJ2-3	TRBD1	.	TRBV7-6
CASSEVRGPIYGYTF	TGTGCCAGCAGTGAAGTTAGGGGGCCAATCTATGGCTACACCTTC	TRBJ1-2	TRBD1	.	TRBV2
CAISGTGKGGELFF	TGTGCCATCAGTGGGACAGGGAAGGGCGGGGAGCTGTTTTTT	TRBJ2-2	TRBD1	.	TRBV10-3
CASSLQGTGDEKLFF	TGCGCCAGCAGCTTGCAGGGGACAGGAGATGAAAAACTGTTTTTT	TRBJ1-4	TRBD1	.	TRBV5-1
CASSLGYGGAQGEQFF	TGTGCCAGCAGCTTGGGTTACGGGGGGGCTCAGGGTGAGCAGTTCTTC	TRBJ2-1	TRBD2	.	TRBV7-3
CASASSQGSDTQYF	TGCGCCTCCGCGAGTTCCCAGGGCTCAGATACGCAGTATTTT	TRBJ2-3	.	.	TRBV5-1
CASSESWGGQETQYF	TGCGCCAGCAGTGAGTCCTGGGGGGGGCAAGAGACCCAGTACTTC	TRBJ2-5	TRBD2	.	TRBV10-1
CAWSDLGVSRNMETQYF	TGTGCCTGGAGCGACTTAGGGGTTAGCCGCAACATGGAGACCCAGTACTTC	TRBJ2-5	.	.	TRBV30
CASSVAGSGANVLTF	TGTGCCAGCAGCGTAGCGGGCTCTGGGGCCAACGTCCTGACTTTC	TRBJ2-6	.	.	TRBV9
CSVRVGGNSYEQYF	TGCAGCGTTCGAGTCGGGGGAAACTCCTACGAGCAGTACTTC	TRBJ2-7	.	.	TRBV29-1
CASSPGQGLISGNTIYF	TGTGCCAGTAGTCCGGGACAGGGCCTCATCTCTGGAAACACCATATATTTT	TRBJ1-3	TRBD1	few	TRBV19
CASSLSGGDYGYTF	TGCGCCAGCAGCCTTAGTGGAGGGGATTATGGCTACACCTTC	TRBJ1-2	.	.	TRBV5-1
CASSQDLETGSYSNQPQHF	TGCGCCAGCAGCCAAGATCTGGAAACAGGGAGCTATAGCAATCAGCCCCAGCATTTT	TRBJ1-5	.	once	TRBV4-1
CASSLLGQGYEQYF	TGTGCCAGCAGCTTATTGGGACAGGGATACGAGCAGTACTTC	TRBJ2-7	TRBD1	.	TRBV11-3
CASPGRTSSYEQYF	TGTGCCAGTCCCGGGAGGACCAGCTCCTACGAGCAGTACTTC	TRBJ2-7	.	.	TRBV21-1
CASSYDRGEQYF	TGTGCCAGCAGCTACGACAGGGGCGAGCAGTACTTC	TRBJ2-7	TRBD1	.	TRBV11-3
CASSSYRESQPQHF	TGTGCCAGCAGCTCGTACAGAGAGAGTCAGCCCCAGCATTTT	TRBJ1-5	.	.	TRBV5-8
CASTLSVNTEAFF	TGTGCCAGTACCTTGTCAGTGAACACTGAAGCTTTCTTT	TRBJ1-1	.	few	TRBV19
CASSDRERSGGYTF	TGCGCCAGCAGCGACAGGGAGAGGTCGGGAGGCTACACCTTC	TRBJ1-2	TRBD1	.	TRBV5-1
CASSRTTTDTYEQYF	TGCGCCAGCAGCCGAACAACGACTGATACCTACGAGCAGTACTTC	TRBJ2-7	.	.	TRBV4-1
CASRSTAYNEQFF	TGTGCCAGCAGGTCGACAGCCTACAATGAGCAGTTCTTC	TRBJ2-1	.	once	TRBV27
CASSLVSETQYF	TGTGCCAGCAGCTTAGTTAGTGAGACCCAGTACTTC	TRBJ2-5	.	.	TRBV7-9
CASSSDRDFNYGYTF	TGTGCCAGCAGCAGTGACAGAGACTTTAACTATGGCTACACCTTC	TRBJ1-2	.	.	TRBV7-9
CASSELGREVAYEQYF	TGTGCCAGCAGTGAATTAGGGCGGGAGGTCGCCTACGAGCAGTACTTC	TRBJ2-7	TRBD2	.	TRBV6-1